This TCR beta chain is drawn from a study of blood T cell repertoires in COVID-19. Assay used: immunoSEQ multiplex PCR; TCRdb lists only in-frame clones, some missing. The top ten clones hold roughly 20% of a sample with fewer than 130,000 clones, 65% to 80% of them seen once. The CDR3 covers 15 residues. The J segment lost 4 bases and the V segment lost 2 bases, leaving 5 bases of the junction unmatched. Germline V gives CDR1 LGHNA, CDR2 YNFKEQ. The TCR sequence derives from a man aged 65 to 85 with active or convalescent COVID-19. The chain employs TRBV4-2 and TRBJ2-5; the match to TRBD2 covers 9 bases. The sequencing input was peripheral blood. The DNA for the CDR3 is TGTGCCAGCAGCCAATTAGCGGGAGTGAGAGAGACCCAGTACTTC. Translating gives CASSQLAGVRETQYF.